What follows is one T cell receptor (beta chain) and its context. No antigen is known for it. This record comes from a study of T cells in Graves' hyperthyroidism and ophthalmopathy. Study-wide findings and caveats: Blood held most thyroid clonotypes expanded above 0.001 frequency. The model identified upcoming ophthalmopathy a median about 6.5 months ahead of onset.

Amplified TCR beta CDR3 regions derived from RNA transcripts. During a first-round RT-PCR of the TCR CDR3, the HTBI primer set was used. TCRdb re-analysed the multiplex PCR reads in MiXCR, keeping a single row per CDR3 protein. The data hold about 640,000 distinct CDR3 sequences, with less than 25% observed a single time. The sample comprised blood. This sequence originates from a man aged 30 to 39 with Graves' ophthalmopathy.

DNA for the CDR3: TGCAGTGCAGCTGATAGTAGCAGAGGGGGTACGGTGAGGCCCCAGCATTTT. Its translation: CSAADSSRGGTVRPQHF. The chain uses TRBV20-1 and TRBJ1-5; tentative D call: TRBD1 (6 bases). The CDR3 has 17 residues. The germline CDR1 and CDR2 sequences are DFQATT and SNEGSKA (reference sequence). The V gene lost 6 bases and the J gene lost 9 bases, with 30 bases spanning the gap.